This paragraph covers one T cell receptor beta chain sequence. No antigen is known for it. These data originate in a study of T cell responses to AZD1222 COVID-19 vaccine. Overall study results and limits: Baseline seropositivity occurred in only six AZD1222 recipients. Mostly white British, mostly female donors; authors suggested clonal diversity may be underestimated.

The method was immunoSEQ multiplex PCR; TCRdb's version includes in-frame clones alone and lacks a portion of them. Seen here are over 130,000 clones, almost 90% observed once, and the top ten hold 1.5% to 2%. This sample comprised peripheral blood, obtained 28 days after the second AZD1222 dose. The receptor comes from an adult who received the AZD1222 COVID-19 vaccine.

CDR3 region: CASSETRAGGNTIYF. The CDR3, as DNA: TGTGCCAGCAGTGAAACACGGGCGGGGGGAAACACCATATATTTT. The rearrangement links TRBV25-1 to TRBJ1-3; D uncertain. Trimming removed 2 bases at V and 4 bases at J, with 12 bases between. The V gene's germline CDR1 is MGHDK and CDR2 SYGVNS. This CDR3 region has 15 residues.